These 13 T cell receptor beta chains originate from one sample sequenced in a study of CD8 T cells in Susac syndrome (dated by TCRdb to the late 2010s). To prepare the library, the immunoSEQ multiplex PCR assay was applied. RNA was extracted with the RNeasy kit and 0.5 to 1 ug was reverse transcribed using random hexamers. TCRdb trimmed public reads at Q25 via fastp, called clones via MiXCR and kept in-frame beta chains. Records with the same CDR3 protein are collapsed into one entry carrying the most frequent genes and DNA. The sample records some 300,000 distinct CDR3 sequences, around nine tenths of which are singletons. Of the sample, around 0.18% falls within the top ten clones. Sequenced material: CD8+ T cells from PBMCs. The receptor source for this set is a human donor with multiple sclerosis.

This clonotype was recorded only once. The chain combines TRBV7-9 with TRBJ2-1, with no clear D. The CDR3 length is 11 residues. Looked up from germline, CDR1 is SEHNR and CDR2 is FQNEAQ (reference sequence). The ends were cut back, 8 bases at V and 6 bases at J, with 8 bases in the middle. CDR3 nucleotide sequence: TGTGCCAGCGCTCTAAGCAATGAGCAGTTCTTC. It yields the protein CASALSNEQFF.

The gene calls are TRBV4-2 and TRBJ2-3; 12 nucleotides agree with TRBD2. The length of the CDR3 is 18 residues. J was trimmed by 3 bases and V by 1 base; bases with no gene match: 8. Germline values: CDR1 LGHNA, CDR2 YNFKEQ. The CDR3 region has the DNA TGTGCCAGCAGCCAAGGGCTAGCGGGGGGGCCTGGTACAGATACGCAGTATTTT. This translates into CASSQGLAGGPGTDTQYF.

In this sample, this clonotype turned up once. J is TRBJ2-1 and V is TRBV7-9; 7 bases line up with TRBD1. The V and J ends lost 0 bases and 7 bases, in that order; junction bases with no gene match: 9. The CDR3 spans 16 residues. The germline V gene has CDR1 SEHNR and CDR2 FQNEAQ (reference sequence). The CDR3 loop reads CASSLAEGAGSNEQFF. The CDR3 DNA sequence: TGTGCCAGCAGCTTAGCCGAGGGGGCGGGCTCGAATGAGCAGTTCTTC.

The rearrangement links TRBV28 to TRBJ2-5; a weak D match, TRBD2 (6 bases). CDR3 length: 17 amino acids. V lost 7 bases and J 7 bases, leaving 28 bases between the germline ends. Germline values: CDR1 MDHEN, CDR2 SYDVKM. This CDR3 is CASIEQTGLQLGGTQYF. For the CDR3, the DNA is TGTGCCAGCATCGAGCAAACCGGGCTCCAACTGGGGGGGACCCAGTACTTC.

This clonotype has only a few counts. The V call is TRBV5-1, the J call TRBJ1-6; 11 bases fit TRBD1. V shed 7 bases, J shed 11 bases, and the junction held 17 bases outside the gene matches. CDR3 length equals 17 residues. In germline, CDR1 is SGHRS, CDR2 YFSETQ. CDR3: CASPTGRRRDRGTPLHF. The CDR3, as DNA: TGCGCCAGCCCGACGGGCAGAAGGCGGGACAGGGGGACACCCCTCCACTTT.

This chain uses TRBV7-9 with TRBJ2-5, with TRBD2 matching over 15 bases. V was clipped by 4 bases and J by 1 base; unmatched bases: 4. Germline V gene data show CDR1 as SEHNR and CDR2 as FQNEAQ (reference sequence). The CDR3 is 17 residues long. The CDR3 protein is CASSSGLAGGAQETQYF. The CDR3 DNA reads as TGTGCCAGCAGCTCTGGACTAGCGGGAGGGGCCCAAGAGACCCAGTACTTC.

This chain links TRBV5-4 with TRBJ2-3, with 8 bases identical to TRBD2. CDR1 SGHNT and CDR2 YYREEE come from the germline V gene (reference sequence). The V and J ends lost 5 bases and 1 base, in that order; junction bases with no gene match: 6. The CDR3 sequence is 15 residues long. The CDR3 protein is CASSLVGGGTDTQYF. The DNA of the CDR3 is TGTGCCAGCAGTTTAGTCGGGGGGGGCACAGATACGCAGTATTTT.

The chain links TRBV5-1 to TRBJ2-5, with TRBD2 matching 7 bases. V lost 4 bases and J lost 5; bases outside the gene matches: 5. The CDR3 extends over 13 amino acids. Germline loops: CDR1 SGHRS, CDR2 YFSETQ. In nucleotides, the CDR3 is TGCGCCAGCAGCGTACTAGCGAGTGAGACCCAGTACTTC. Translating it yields CASSVLASETQYF.

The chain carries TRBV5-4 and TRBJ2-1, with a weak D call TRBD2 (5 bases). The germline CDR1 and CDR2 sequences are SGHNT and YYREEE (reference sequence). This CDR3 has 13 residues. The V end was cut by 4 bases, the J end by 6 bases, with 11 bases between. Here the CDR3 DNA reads TGTGCCAGCAGCATGGAGCGGACCAATGAGCAGTTCTTC. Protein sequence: CASSMERTNEQFF.

The CDR3 DNA is TGTGCCTGGGGACAGGGCAACTATGGCTACACCTTC. This translates into CAWGQGNYGYTF. The chain couples TRBV30 to TRBJ1-2; 8 positions agree with TRBD1. Per germline, CDR1 GTSNPN and CDR2 SVGIG (reference sequence). The length of the CDR3 is 12 residues. With V trimmed by 5 bases and J by 2 bases, 1 base remained unmatched.

The CDR3 bases are TGCGCCAGCAGCCAAGACGGGACGGAGCAGTACTTC. Its translation: CASSQDGTEQYF. The rearrangement joins TRBV4-1 to TRBJ2-7; the D call may be TRBD1 or TRBD2 (5 bases each). From germline, CDR1 is MGHRA and CDR2 YSYEKL. The CDR3 runs to 12 residues. Trimming left V 0 bases short and J 7 bases short, with 7 bases between.

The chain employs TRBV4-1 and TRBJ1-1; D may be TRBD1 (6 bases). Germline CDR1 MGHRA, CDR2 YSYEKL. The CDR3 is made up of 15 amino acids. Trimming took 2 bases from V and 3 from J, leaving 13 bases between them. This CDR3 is CASSQFEQGYTEAFF. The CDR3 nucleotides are TGCGCCAGCAGCCAATTCGAACAGGGTTACACTGAAGCTTTCTTT.

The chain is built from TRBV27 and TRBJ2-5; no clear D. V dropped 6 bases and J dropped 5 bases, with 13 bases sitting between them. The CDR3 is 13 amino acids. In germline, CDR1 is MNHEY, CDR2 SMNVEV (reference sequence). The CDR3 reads CASSPLYPETQYF. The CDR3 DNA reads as TGTGCCAGCAGCCCCCTATACCCGGAGACCCAGTACTTC.